This record concerns one T cell receptor beta chain sequence. Its antigen is currently unknown. This entry is derived from a study of T-cell reconstitution after alpha-beta-depleted transplantation in children. The CDR3 spans 13 residues. CDR1 is MNHEY and CDR2 is SVGEGT in the germline V gene. Trimming pared 8 bases from V and 4 bases from J, leaving 12 bases between. A TCRbeta library incorporating unique molecular identifiers was prepared. One entry per CDR3 protein, called by TCRdb with MiXCR from the PCR reads. Among about 600,000 distinct CDR3 sequences listed, 20% to 25% were seen once. General study points: Reports say that about two months after transplant, the alpha-beta T cells came out of several hundred graft clones that had expanded. Surviving thymic progenitors and recipient T cells were the source of high TCRbeta diversity at day 60 in some patients. One year after transplant, T-cell counts and diversity came mostly from newly produced T cells.

The clonotype was recovered from a boy younger than two who had a stem cell transplant for acute myeloid leukemia, so the T cells may come from the graft donor. This rearrangement joins TRBV6-2 or TRBV6-3 to TRBJ1-5; possible D gene TRBD1, 6 bases. Sequenced material: PBMCs, mostly from graft donor cells, taken 360 days after TCRalphabeta/CD19-depleted stem cell transplant. The CDR3 DNA reads as TGTGCCAGCCGGACAGTTGATAATCAGCCCCAGCATTTT. It specifies CASRTVDNQPQHF.